This T cell receptor beta chain was captured in a study of blood T cell repertoires in COVID-19. Assay: immunoSEQ multiplex PCR; the TCRdb copy retains only in-frame clones and omits some. This table holds under 200,000 clones, around 87% found once. The length of the CDR3 is 12 residues. Germline values: CDR1 MNHEY, CDR2 SVGAGI. The V segment lost 6 bases and the J segment 7 bases; nucleotides outside the gene matches: 6. The sequence came from a man aged 35-49 years with active or convalescent COVID-19. The chain joins TRBV6-5 to TRBJ2-7, with 7 positions matching TRBD1. The sample comprised peripheral blood. This CDR3 reads CASRTGLGEQYF. For the CDR3, the DNA is TGTGCCAGCAGGACAGGGTTGGGGGAGCAGTACTTC.